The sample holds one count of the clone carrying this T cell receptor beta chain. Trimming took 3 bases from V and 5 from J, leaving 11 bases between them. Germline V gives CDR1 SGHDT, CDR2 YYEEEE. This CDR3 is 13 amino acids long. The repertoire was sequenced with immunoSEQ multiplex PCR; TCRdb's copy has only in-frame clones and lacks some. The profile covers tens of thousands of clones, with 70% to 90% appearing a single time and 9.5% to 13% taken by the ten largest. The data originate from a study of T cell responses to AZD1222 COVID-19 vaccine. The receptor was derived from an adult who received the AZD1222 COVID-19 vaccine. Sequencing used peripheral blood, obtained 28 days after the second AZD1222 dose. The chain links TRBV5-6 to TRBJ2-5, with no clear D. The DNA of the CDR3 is TGTGCCAGCAGCTACCGAGACGCGGAGACCCAGTACTTC. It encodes CASSYRDAETQYF.